This T cell receptor (beta chain) originates from a study of shared clonotypes between healthy human individuals. The repertoire was sequenced with immunoSEQ multiplex PCR; TCRdb's copy has only in-frame clones and lacks some. The repertoire holds 400,000 to 600,000 clones, with about 85% as singletons. Looked up from germline, CDR1 is WNHNN and CDR2 is SYGVQD (reference sequence). Trimming left V 4 bases short and J 2 bases short, with 9 bases between. This CDR3 has 13 residues. The sample consisted of PBMCs. The receptor comes from a woman between 35 and 50 years old in good health. Some clones in this sample may be carry-over from other donors' samples. The chain combines TRBV10-1 with TRBJ2-7; D is uncertain. CDR3 sequence (DNA): TGCGCCAGCAGTGGGGCCCCCCCCTACGAGCAGTACTTC. Translating it yields CASSGAPPYEQYF.